Listed below are T cell receptor beta chains from one sample, sequenced in a study of blood T cell repertoires in COVID-19. Here immunoSEQ multiplex PCR was the method, and the copy in TCRdb shows in-frame clones only, minus some. The sample shows over 130,000 clones, around 79% of them seen only once. The specimen was PBMCs or T cells enriched from blood (not recorded which). Receptor source: a woman between 50 and 59 years old who had recovered from COVID-19. Each CDR3 is given with its conserved first and last residue. A D gene is named only where the DNA matches it firmly. The size of a clone is reported for some rows only, either as once, few or many, or as a class for expanded clones.

V	size	D	J	CDR3	DNA
TRBV7-7	few	.	TRBJ1-4	CASSLNHGSEKLFF	TGTGCCAGCAGCTTAAACCATGGCAGTGAAAAACTGTTTTTT
TRBV7-8	.	TRBD1	TRBJ1-1	CASSPDRGLGEAFF	TGTGCCAGCAGTCCAGACAGGGGGCTGGGGGAAGCTTTCTTT
TRBV29-1	.	.	TRBJ2-7	CSPRRVVSYEQYF	TGCAGCCCCCGGAGGGTTGTATCCTACGAGCAGTACTTC
TRBV5-1	many	.	TRBJ2-2	CASSPTVRIHSGELFF	TGCGCCAGCAGCCCCACAGTTAGGATACATTCCGGGGAGCTGTTTTTT
TRBV4-1	.	.	TRBJ2-7	CASSQAAGGRDNEQYF	TGCGCCAGCAGCCAAGCCGCTGGGGGGAGGGACAACGAGCAGTACTTC
TRBV4-1	.	.	TRBJ2-7	CASSHGTYEQYF	TGCGCCAGCAGCCACGGGACCTACGAGCAGTACTTC
TRBV5-4	.	.	TRBJ2-5	CASSLARVSGETQYF	TGTGCCAGCAGCTTGGCCAGGGTTAGTGGAGAGACCCAGTACTTC
TRBV7-3	.	.	TRBJ2-7	CASSNTILDYEQYF	TGTGCCAGCAGCAACACCATTCTCGACTACGAGCAGTACTTC
TRBV27	once	.	TRBJ1-6	CASSPTGYYNSPLHF	TGTGCCAGCAGCCCTACAGGGTACTATAATTCACCCCTCCACTTT
TRBV2	.	TRBD1	TRBJ1-3	CGSRDRGSGNTIYF	TGTGGAAGTAGGGACAGGGGCAGTGGAAACACCATATATTTT
TRBV19	once	TRBD1	TRBJ1-2	CASSARDRTNYGYTF	TGTGCCAGTAGTGCGCGGGACAGAACTAACTATGGCTACACCTTC
TRBV19	.	TRBD1	TRBJ1-2	CASRFTGDSYGYTF	TGTGCCAGTAGATTCACAGGGGATAGTTATGGCTACACCTTC
TRBV7-2	once	.	TRBJ1-5	CASSLFSGESQPQHF	TGTGCCAGCAGCTTGTTTTCGGGTGAGTCTCAGCCCCAGCATTTT
TRBV5-1	.	TRBD2	TRBJ2-3	CASSVGTSGRSDTQYF	TGCGCCAGCAGCGTCGGGACTAGCGGGAGGTCAGATACGCAGTATTTT
TRBV10-3	.	.	TRBJ2-1	CAISESPGAYNEQFF	TGTGCCATCAGTGAGTCCCCCGGTGCCTACAATGAGCAGTTCTTC
TRBV5-4	.	TRBD2	TRBJ2-3	CASSLGSGRIDTQYF	TGTGCCAGCAGCTTGGGTAGCGGGAGGATAGATACGCAGTATTTT
TRBV18	.	TRBD1	TRBJ1-1	CASSPQKGAGTEAFF	TGTGCCAGCTCACCGCAGAAGGGGGCTGGCACTGAAGCTTTCTTT
TRBV19	.	TRBD1	TRBJ1-2	CASRGQGGNYGYTF	TGTGCCAGTAGGGGACAGGGTGGTAACTATGGCTACACCTTC
TRBV12-5	.	.	TRBJ2-6	CASGLVLRSRGSGANVLTF	TGTGCTAGTGGTTTGGTACTCCGCTCACGGGGCTCTGGGGCCAACGTCCTGACTTTC
TRBV6-6	.	.	TRBJ1-2	CASRGGVGNYGYTF	TGTGCCAGCAGGGGGGGAGTAGGCAACTATGGCTACACCTTC
TRBV7-2	.	TRBD1	TRBJ1-2	CASSLARQGAQGYTF	TGTGCCAGCAGCTTAGCGAGACAGGGGGCGCAAGGCTACACCTTC
TRBV9	.	TRBD1	TRBJ2-7	CASSAGTGDHYEQYF	TGTGCCAGCAGCGCGGGGACAGGGGACCATTACGAGCAGTACTTC
TRBV2	.	TRBD1	TRBJ2-7	CASSEGDREVHEQYF	TGTGCCAGCAGTGAGGGGGACAGGGAGGTCCACGAGCAGTACTTC
TRBV6-1	.	.	TRBJ1-6	CASSEAWAGRDSPLHF	TGTGCCAGCAGTGAAGCGTGGGCGGGGAGAGATTCACCCCTCCACTTT
TRBV3-1/TRBV3-2	few	TRBD2	TRBJ2-7	CASSRTSGGEQYF	TGTGCCAGCAGCCGGACTAGCGGGGGCGAGCAGTACTTC
TRBV28	.	.	TRBJ1-1	CASSPSRGVNTEAFF	TGTGCCAGCAGCCCCTCCCGGGGGGTGAACACTGAAGCTTTCTTT
TRBV6-5	.	TRBD1	TRBJ1-2	CASSIDRDYGYTF	TGTGCCAGCAGTATAGACAGGGACTATGGCTACACCTTC
TRBV5-8	.	.	TRBJ1-5	CASSLVTATDQPQHF	TGTGCCAGCAGCTTGGTAACGGCGACTGATCAGCCCCAGCATTTT
TRBV2	.	.	TRBJ2-5	CASSPPSRGETQYF	TGTGCCAGCAGTCCACCGTCTCGGGGGGAGACCCAGTACTTC
TRBV19	.	.	TRBJ1-4	CASSIMDSNEKLFF	TGTGCCAGTAGTATAATGGACAGTAATGAAAAACTGTTTTTT
TRBV7-2	.	TRBD1	TRBJ1-2	CASSPLGQGYANYGYTF	TGTGCCAGCAGCCCGTTGGGACAGGGTTATGCTAACTATGGCTACACCTTC
TRBV5-1	.	TRBD2	TRBJ2-1	CASSPPLAGVYNEQFF	TGCGCCAGCAGCCCTCCACTAGCGGGGGTTTACAATGAGCAGTTCTTC
TRBV10-3	.	.	TRBJ2-5	CAISDGIQETQYF	TGTGCCATCAGTGACGGGATCCAAGAGACCCAGTACTTC